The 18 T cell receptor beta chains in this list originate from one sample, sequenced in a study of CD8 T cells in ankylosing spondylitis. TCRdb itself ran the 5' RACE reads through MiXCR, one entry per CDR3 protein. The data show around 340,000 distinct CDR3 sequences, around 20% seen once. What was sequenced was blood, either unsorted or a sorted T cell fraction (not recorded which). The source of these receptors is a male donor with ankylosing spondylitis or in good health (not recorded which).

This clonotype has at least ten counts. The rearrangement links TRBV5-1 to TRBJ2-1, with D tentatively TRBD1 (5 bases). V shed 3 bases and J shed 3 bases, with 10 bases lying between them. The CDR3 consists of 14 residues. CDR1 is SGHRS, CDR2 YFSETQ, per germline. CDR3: CASSWQGNYNEQFF. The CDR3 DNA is TGCGCCAGCAGCTGGCAGGGTAACTACAATGAGCAGTTCTTC.

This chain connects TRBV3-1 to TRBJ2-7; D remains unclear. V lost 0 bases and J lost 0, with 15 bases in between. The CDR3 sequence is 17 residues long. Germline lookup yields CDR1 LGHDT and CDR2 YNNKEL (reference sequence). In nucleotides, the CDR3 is TGTGCCAGCAGCCAAGATCAAAGGGCAGGCCTCTCCTACGAGCAGTACTTC. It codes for CASSQDQRAGLSYEQYF.

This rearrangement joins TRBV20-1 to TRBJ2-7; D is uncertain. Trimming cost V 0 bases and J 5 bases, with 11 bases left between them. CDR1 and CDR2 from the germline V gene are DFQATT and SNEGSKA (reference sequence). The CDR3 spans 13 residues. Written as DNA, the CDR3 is TGCAGTGCTAGAGATTTGGGAATCCACGAGCAGTACTTC. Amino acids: CSARDLGIHEQYF.

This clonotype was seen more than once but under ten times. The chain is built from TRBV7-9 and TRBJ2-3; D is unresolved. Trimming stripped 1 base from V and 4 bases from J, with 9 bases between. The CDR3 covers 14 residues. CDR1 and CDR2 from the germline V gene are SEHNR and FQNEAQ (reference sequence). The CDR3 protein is CASSLVRSPDTQYF. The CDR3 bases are TGTGCCAGCAGCTTAGTCCGGTCCCCAGATACGCAGTATTTT.

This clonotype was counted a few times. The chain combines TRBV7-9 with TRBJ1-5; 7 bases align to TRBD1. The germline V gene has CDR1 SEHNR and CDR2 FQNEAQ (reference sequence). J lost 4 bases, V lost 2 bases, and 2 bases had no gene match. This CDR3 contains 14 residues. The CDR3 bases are TGTGCCAGCAGCTTACAGGGGGAAAATCAGCCCCAGCATTTT. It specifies CASSLQGENQPQHF.

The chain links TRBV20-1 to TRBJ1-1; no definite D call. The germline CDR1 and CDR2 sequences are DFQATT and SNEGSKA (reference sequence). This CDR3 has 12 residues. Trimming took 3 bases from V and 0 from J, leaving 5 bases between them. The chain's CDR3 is CSARTLNTEAFF. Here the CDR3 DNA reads TGCAGTGCTAGGACTCTGAACACTGAAGCTTTCTTT.

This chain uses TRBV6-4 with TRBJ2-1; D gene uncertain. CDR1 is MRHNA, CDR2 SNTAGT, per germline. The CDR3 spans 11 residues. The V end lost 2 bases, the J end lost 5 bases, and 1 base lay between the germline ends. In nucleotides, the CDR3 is TGTGCCAGCAGTGACGACAATGAGCAGTTCTTC. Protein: CASSDDNEQFF.

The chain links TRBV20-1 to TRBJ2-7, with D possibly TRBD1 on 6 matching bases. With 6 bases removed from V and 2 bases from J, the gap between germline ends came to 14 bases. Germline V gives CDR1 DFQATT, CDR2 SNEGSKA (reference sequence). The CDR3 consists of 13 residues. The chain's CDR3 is CSASAGTPYEQYF. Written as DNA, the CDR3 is TGCAGTGCCTCCGCCGGGACACCCTACGAGCAGTACTTC.

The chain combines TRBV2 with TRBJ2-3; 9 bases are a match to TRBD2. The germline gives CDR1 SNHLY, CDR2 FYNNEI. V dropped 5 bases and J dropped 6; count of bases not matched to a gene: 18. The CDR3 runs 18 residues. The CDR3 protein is CASSSPLAGALPGDTQYF. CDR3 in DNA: TGTGCCAGCAGTTCTCCCTTAGCGGGGGCGCTTCCTGGGGATACGCAGTATTTT. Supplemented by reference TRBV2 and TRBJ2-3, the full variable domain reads EPEVTQTPSHQVTQMGQEVILRCVPISNHLYFYWYRQILGQKVEFLVSFYNNEISEKSEIFDDQFSVERPDGSNFTLKIRSTKLEDSAMYFCASSSPLAGALPGDTQYFGPGTRLTVL.

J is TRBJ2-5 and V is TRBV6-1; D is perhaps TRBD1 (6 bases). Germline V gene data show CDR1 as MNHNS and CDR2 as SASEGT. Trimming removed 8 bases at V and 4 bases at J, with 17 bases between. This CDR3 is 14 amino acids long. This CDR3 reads CASAPSGGAETQYF. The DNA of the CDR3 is TGTGCCAGCGCACCCAGTGGGGGCGCAGAGACCCAGTACTTC.

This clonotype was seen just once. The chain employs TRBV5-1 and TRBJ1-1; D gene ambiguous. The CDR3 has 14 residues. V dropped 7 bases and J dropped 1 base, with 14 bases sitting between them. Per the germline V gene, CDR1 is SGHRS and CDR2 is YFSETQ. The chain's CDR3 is CASSAETTNTEAFF. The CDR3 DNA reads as TGCGCCAGCTCGGCAGAGACGACGAACACTGAAGCTTTCTTT.

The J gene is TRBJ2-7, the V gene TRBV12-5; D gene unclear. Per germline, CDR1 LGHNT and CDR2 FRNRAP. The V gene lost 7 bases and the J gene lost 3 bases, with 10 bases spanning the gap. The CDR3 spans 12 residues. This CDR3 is CASAQDYYEQYF. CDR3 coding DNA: TGTGCTAGTGCCCAGGATTACTACGAGCAGTACTTC.

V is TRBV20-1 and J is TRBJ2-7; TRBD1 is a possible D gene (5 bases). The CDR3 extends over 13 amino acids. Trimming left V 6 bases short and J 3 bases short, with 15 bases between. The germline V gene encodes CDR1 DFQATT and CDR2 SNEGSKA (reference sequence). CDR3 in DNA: TGCAGTGCCACGGACACCGGTCTCTACGAGCAGTACTTC. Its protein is CSATDTGLYEQYF.

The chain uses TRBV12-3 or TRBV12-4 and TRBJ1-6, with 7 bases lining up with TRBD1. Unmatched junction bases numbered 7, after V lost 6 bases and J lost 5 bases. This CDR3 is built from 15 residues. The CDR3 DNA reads TGTGCCAGCAGGGAACACCAGGGGGATAATTCACCCCTCCACTTT. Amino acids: CASREHQGDNSPLHF.

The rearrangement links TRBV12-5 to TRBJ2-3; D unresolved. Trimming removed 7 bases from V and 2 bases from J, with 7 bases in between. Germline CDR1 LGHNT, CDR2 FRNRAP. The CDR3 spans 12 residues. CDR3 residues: CASVFNTDTQYF. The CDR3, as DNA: TGTGCTAGTGTTTTCAACACAGATACGCAGTATTTT. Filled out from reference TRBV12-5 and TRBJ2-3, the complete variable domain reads DARVTQTPRHKVTEMGQEVTMRCQPILGHNTVFWYRQTMMQGLELLAYFRNRAPLDDSGMPKDRFSAEMPDATLATLKIQPSEPRDSAVYFCASVFNTDTQYFGPGTRLTVL.

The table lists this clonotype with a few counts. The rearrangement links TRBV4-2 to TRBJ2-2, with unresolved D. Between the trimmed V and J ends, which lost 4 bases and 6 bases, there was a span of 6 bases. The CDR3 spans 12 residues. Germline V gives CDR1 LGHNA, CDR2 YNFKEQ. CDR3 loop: CASSRLSGELFF. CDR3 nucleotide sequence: TGTGCCAGCAGCCGGCTCTCCGGGGAGCTGTTTTTT.

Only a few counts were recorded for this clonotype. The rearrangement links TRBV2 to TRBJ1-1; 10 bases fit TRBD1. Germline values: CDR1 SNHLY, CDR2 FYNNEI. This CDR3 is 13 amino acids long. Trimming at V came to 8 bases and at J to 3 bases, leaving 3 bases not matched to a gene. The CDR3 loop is CASGGQGDTEAFF. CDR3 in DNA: TGTGCCAGCGGCGGACAGGGGGACACTGAAGCTTTCTTT.

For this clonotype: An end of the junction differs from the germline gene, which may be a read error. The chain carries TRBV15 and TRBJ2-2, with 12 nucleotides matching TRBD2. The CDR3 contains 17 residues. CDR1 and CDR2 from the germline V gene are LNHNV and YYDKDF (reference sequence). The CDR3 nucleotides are TGTGCCACCAGGAGAGCCCCTAGCGGGGGGGGAACCGGGGAGCTGTTTTTT. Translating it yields CATRRAPSGGGTGELFF. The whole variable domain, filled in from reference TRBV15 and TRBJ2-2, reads DAMVIQNPRYQVTQFGKPVTLSCSQTLNHNVMYWYQQKSSQAPKLLFHYYDKDFNNEADTPDNFQSRRPNTSFCFLDIRSPGLGDTAMYLCATRRAPSGGGTGELFFGEGSRLTVL.